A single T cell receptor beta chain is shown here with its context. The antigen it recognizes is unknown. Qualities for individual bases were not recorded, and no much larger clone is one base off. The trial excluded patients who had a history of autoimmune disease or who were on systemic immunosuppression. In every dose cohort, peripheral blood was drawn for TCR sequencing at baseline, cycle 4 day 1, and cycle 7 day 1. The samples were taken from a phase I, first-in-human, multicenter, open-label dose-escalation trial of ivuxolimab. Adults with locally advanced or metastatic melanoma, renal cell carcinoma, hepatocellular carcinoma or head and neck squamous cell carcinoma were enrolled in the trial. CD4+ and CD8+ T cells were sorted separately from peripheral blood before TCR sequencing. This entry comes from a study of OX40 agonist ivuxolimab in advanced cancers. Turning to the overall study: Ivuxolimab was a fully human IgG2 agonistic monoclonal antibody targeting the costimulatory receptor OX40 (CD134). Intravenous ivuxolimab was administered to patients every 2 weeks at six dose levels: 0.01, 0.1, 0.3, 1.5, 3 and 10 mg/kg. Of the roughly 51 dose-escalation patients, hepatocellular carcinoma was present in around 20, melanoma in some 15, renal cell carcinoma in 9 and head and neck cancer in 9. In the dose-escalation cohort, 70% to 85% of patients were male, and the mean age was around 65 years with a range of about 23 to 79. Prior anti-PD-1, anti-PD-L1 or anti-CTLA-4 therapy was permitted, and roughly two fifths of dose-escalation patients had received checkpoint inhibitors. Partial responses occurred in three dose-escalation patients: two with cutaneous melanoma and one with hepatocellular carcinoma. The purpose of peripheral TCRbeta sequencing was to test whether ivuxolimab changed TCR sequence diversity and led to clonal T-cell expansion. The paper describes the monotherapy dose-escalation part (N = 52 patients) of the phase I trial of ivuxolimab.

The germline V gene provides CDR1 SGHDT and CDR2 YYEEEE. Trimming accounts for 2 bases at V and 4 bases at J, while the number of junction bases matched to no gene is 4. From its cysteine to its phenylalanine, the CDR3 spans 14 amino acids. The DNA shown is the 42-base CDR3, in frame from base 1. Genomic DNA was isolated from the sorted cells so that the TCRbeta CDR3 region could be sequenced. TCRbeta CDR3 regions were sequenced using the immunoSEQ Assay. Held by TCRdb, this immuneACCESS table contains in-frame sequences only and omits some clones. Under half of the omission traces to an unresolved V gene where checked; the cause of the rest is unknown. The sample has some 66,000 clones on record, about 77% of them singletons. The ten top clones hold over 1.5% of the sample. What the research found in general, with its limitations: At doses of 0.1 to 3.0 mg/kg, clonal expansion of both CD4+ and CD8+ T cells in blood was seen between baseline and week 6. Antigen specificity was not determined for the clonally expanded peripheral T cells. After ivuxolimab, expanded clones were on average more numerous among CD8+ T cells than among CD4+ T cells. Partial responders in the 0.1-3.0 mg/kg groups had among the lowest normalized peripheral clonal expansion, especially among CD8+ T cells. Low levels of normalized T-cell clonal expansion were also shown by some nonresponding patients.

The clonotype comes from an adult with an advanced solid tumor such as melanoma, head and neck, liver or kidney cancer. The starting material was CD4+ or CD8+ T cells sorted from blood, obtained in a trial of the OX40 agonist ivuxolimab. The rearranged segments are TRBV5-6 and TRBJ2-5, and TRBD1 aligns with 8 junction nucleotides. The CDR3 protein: CASSFRQGLETQYF. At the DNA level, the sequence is TGTGCCAGCAGCTTTAGACAGGGGTTAGAGACCCAGTACTTC.